This entry describes one T cell receptor (beta chain). The antigen it recognizes is unknown. This sample was taken from a study of T cells expressing NK-cell markers (TCRdb year 2020). About the full investigation: Three sorted T-cell subsets (CD3+CD56+NKG2C+, CD3+CD56+NKG2C- and CD3+CD56-NKG2C+) from about 8 donors had their TCR beta-chain repertoires profiled. Among the eight sequenced donors, seven were HCMV-seropositive and one was HCMV-seronegative. Libraries were sequenced as 2 x 150 bp reads on Illumina HiSeq 2000/2500, MiSeq or NextSeq. The study sequenced eight donors, all healthy volunteers chosen at random: three men and five women.

The reads were generated on an Illumina HiSeq 2000. The TCR beta cDNA libraries were made using 5'RACE template switching, a step that added both a universal primer site and unique molecular identifiers. Priming for cDNA synthesis came from the TCR beta constant segment, and two successive PCR amplification steps followed. The study's own analysis went as follows. MIGEC was used to demultiplex reads and group reads by UMI, and MiTCR was used to assemble and quantify clonotypes. Only TCR cDNA sequences supported by at least two reads were kept to exclude erroneous sequences. The tcR package was used for downstream repertoire analysis, and clonotypes were matched between fractions using CDR3 nucleotide sequence together with V segment. VDJmatch was used to annotate antigen specificity against VDJdb, with one amino acid substitution allowed in CDR3. With the reads reprocessed by TCRdb, a single entry stands for each CDR3 protein sequence and no DNA is reported. The V and J calls were not made by the authors but by TCRdb's processing. The sample table records about 160,000 distinct CDR3 sequences. The top ten clones comprise roughly 18% of the sample.

Broad study findings and their caveats: Whether the expanded NKG2C-expressing T cell clones were specific for HCMV antigens was left unclear. In six donors, the dominant CD3+CD56+NKG2C+ clonotypes were found to rank among the top 10 CD8+ clonotypes and to make up 1.0-7.0% of CD8+ T cells. Those dominant clonotypes were again the most abundant among CD3+CD56-NKG2C+ cells in four donors, at roughly 25-65%.

A commercial ELISA kit detecting HCMV-specific IgG in serum was used to determine HCMV serostatus. Peripheral blood mononuclear cells were isolated from blood by Ficoll density gradient centrifugation. The CDR3 sequence holds 15 residues, the cysteine and phenylalanine included. No nucleotide data were recorded. CDR1 is given as SGHTA and CDR2 as FQGNSA, both from the germline V gene. This sequence uses TRBV7-2 and TRBJ1-5; no DNA is available, so the TRBD1 call from TCRdb remains unchecked. Sequenced: blood T cells: a sorted CD56 or NKG2C T cell subset, CD4+ or CD8+ T cells, or bulk PBMC T cells (not recorded which). This sequence originates from a woman aged 18 to 75 in good health. The CDR3 protein is CASSLRGNMGQPQHF.